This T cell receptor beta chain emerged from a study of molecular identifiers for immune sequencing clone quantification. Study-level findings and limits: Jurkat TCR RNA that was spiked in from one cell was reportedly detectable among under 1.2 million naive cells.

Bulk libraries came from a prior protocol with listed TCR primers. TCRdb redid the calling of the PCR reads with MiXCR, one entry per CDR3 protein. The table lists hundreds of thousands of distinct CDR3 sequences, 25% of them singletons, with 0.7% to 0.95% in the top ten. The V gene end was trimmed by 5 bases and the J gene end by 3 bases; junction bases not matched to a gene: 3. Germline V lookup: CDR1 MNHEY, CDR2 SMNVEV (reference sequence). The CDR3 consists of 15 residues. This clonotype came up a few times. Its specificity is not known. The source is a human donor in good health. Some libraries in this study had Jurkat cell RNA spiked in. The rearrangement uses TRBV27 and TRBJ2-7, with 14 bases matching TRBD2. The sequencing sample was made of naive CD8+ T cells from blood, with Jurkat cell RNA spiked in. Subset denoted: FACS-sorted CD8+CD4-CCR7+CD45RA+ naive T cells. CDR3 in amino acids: CASSVGLAGVYEQYF. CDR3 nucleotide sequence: TGTGCCAGCAGTGTGGGACTAGCGGGAGTCTACGAGCAGTACTTC.